This TCR beta chain was obtained from a study of shared T cell receptors in the human thymus (dated by TCRdb to the early 2020s). Broadly, across the study: The study investigated the way shared, self-reactive T-cell receptor alpha chains are produced in the human thymus.

Library preparation used the immunoSEQ multiplex PCR assay. TCRdb's version of the immuneACCESS table is confined to in-frame rearrangements and falls short of the full clone set. An unresolved V gene accounts for under half of the shortfall where checked; the remainder is of unknown origin. Counted in this sample were 600,000 to 900,000 clones; 70% to 90% of them appeared once. More than 0.01% of the sample lies in the top ten. The germline V gene sets CDR1 to MNHNS and CDR2 to SASEGT. Germline trimming amounts to 4 bases on V and 4 bases on J, with 10 as the count of junction bases outside the gene matches. From the cysteine through the phenylalanine, the CDR3 covers 16 amino acids. Only the CDR3 DNA stays, 48 bases, in frame from base 1. Concerning this clone: Its specific antigen is unknown. Base qualities are not provided; no much larger clone lies one nucleotide away.

The same specimen was also included in a second study, on human thymus T cells. Per that second paper: Immunologically healthy infants undergoing open corrective cardiac surgery for congenital heart defects in Finland were used as donors. Thymus tissue was obtained as surgical resects removed during corrective cardiac surgery. Biased V and J gene segment usage appeared to be present in both thymic and peripheral blood repertoires. The related research reported highly overlapping thymic TCR repertoires among unrelated individuals. The study used about eight infant thymus samples plus four related peripheral blood samples to characterize TCR alpha and beta repertoires. The infant donors were about 6 to 244 days old, and the cohort included more than five males and two females. Thymocytes were mechanically released from the tissue and were stored as pellets of roughly 10-32 million cells at -70 degrees C. Genomic DNA was extracted from frozen cell pellets with a QIAsymphony instrument. Using the immunoSEQ multiplex PCR assay, the TCRB and TCRAD loci were amplified from a standardized quantity of quality-controlled genomic DNA. The V(D)J region was spanned by amplicons of a length sufficient to cover the CDR3 and to identify V and J genes. The amplicons were sequenced on an Illumina platform via the commercial immunoSEQ service. Corrections for primer bias and sequencing errors followed previously described methods, while TCRAD and TCRB definitions were based on the IMGT database. immunoSEQ Analyzer 3.0 and VDJTools were used for repertoire analysis, which covered basic statistics, V/J segment usage, diversity estimates, rarefaction and pairwise overlap. Chao1, ChaoE, Efron-Thisted, Shannon and inverse Simpson indices were used to estimate diversity, which was also estimated on datasets down-sampled to the smallest sample. Repertoire overlap was assessed by strict matching of CDR3 nucleotide sequence, V gene and J gene, and clustering was done by Jaccard-based multidimensional scaling. On average, thymus samples gave roughly 800,000 unique TCRB clonotypes, whereas blood samples gave roughly 84,000.

The rearranged chain carries TRBV6-1 and TRBJ2-1, and 7 junctional nucleotides match TRBD2. This TCR was recovered from a girl under three years old with a congenital heart defect. Donor details come from another sample of the same person, matched by shared clones. Sequenced sample: thymocytes. The CDR3: CASSVWPSGVYNEQFF. The nucleotide sequence reads TGTGCCAGCAGTGTATGGCCCAGCGGGGTTTACAATGAGCAGTTCTTC.